This entry lists 14 T cell receptor beta chains sequenced from one sample in a study of blood T cells in healthy people across ages. Through a sample-barcoded 5' primer and a J-beta primer mix, a second PCR was run for roughly 7 to 12 cycles. TCRdb used MiXCR to reprocess the 5' RACE reads, holding one entry per CDR3 protein. The repertoire holds about 290,000 distinct CDR3 sequences, with 27% as singletons. Material for sequencing was blood. These receptors were taken from a woman in her seventies in good health.

This clonotype was counted between two and nine times. The gene calls are TRBV19 and TRBJ1-5; D is unclear. Germline V CDR1 and CDR2: LNHDA, SQIVND (reference sequence). The CDR3 runs 14 residues. Trimming stripped 6 bases from V and 3 bases from J, with 12 bases between. Written as DNA, the CDR3 is TGTGCCAGTAGACCTTCAGCTAACAATCAGCCCCAGCATTTT. Its protein product is CASRPSANNQPQHF.

The chain combines TRBV18 with TRBJ1-5; 11 positions agree with TRBD1. V trimming: 1 base; J trimming: 6 bases; junction bases outside the gene matches: 5. The germline CDR1 and CDR2 sequences are KGHSH and LQKENI. The CDR3 runs to 16 residues. CDR3: CASSPLGQGASQPQHF. CDR3 nucleotide sequence: TGTGCCAGCTCACCACTCGGACAGGGGGCTAGTCAGCCCCAGCATTTT. The variable domain in full, completed from reference TRBV18 and TRBJ1-5, reads NAGVMQNPRHLVRRRGQEARLRCSPMKGHSHVYWYRQLPEEGLKFMVYLQKENIIDESGMPKERFSAEFPKEGPSILRIQQVVRGDSAAYFCASSPLGQGASQPQHFGDGTRLSIL.

This clonotype was recorded at least ten times. The genes are TRBV4-1 and TRBJ2-4; 7 positions agree with TRBD2. CDR1 MGHRA and CDR2 YSYEKL come from the germline V gene. Trimming at V came to 0 bases and at J to 0 bases, leaving 5 bases not matched to a gene. The CDR3 loop spans 17 amino acids. The CDR3 loop reads CASSQELAPLAKNIQYF. CDR3 coding DNA: TGCGCCAGCAGCCAAGAACTAGCGCCTCTAGCCAAAAACATTCAGTACTTC.

V usage is TRBV10-3 and J usage is TRBJ2-5; D gene uncertain. Germline assignment: CDR1 ENHRY and CDR2 SYGVKD. The V and J ends lost 4 bases and 5 bases respectively, with 11 bases between them. The CDR3 extends over 13 amino acids. This CDR3 is CAISGSPGETQYF. CDR3 nucleotide sequence: TGTGCCATCAGTGGGTCGCCCGGGGAGACCCAGTACTTC.

This sequence joins TRBV6-1 and TRBJ1-1, with D unclear. The CDR3 runs 12 residues. CDR1 is MNHNS, CDR2 SASEGT, per germline. Trimming removed 2 bases from V and 7 bases from J, with 8 bases in between. The CDR3 DNA reads as TGTGCCAGCAGTGAAAGGAGGGTTGAAGCTTTCTTT. Protein product: CASSERRVEAFF.

The chain uses TRBV27 and TRBJ1-1; D is ambiguous. Trimming stripped 5 bases from V and 1 base from J, with 8 bases between. CDR1 is MNHEY, CDR2 SMNVEV, per germline (reference sequence). CDR3 length equals 13 residues. CDR3 coding DNA: TGTGCCAGCAGTATCGGGCCGAACACTGAAGCTTTCTTT. Translating gives CASSIGPNTEAFF.

The table lists this clonotype with a few counts. This rearrangement joins TRBV24-1 to TRBJ2-5; TRBD1 matches at 7 bases. The J call may be incorrect, as the DNA end agrees better with TRBJ2-1. Germline V gene data show CDR1 as KGHDR and CDR2 as SFDVKD. The CDR3 spans 13 residues. The CDR3 region is CATSEPKQGKQFF. The CDR3 nucleotides are TGTGCCACCAGTGAGCCAAAACAGGGGAAGCAGTTCTTC.

J is TRBJ1-2 and V is TRBV24-1, with D possibly being TRBD1 (6 bases). The CDR3 length is 15 residues. CDR1 KGHDR and CDR2 SFDVKD come from the germline V gene. The V end was cut by 5 bases, the J end by 2 bases, with 14 bases between. CDR3 residues: CATSADSEGNYGYTF. DNA for the CDR3: TGTGCCACCAGTGCGGACAGCGAGGGGAACTATGGCTACACCTTC.

The rearrangement uses TRBV5-1 and TRBJ1-4; no reliable D call. Trimming cost V 4 bases and J 0 bases, with 19 bases left between them. The CDR3 loop spans 18 amino acids. CDR1 is SGHRS, CDR2 YFSETQ, per germline. The CDR3 protein is CASSLDRGMIATNEKLFF. The CDR3 bases are TGCGCCAGCAGCCTCGACCGGGGTATGATTGCAACTAATGAAAAACTGTTTTTT.

J is TRBJ2-7 and V is TRBV18; 8 nucleotides agree with TRBD1. V gave up 4 bases and J gave up 5 bases; unmatched junction bases: 10. The length of the CDR3 is 15 residues. The germline V gene has CDR1 KGHSH and CDR2 LQKENI. CDR3 DNA sequence: TGTGCCAGCTCACAGGGACAGGTTGGGGCCCACGAGCAGTACTTC. Protein sequence: CASSQGQVGAHEQYF.

The V and J genes are TRBV29-1 and TRBJ2-5; no clear D. This CDR3 is 13 amino acids long. The germline V gene encodes CDR1 SQVTM and CDR2 ANQGSEA. V was pared by 1 base and J by 11 bases, with 17 bases between. CDR3 DNA sequence: TGCAGCGTTGAAGTCCACGGTCTCCGTCAGCAGTACTTC. It translates to CSVEVHGLRQQYF.

This rearrangement joins TRBV20-1 to TRBJ2-3, with D maybe TRBD1 (6 bases). Trimming removed 5 bases from V and 2 bases from J, with 11 bases in between. This CDR3 is built from 13 residues. Germline loops: CDR1 DFQATT, CDR2 SNEGSKA (reference sequence). The CDR3 bases are TGCAGTGCTCCAGGACAGATCACAGATACGCAGTATTTT. Translating gives CSAPGQITDTQYF.

This clonotype appeared a few times. The rearrangement links TRBV13 to TRBJ2-2; D perhaps matches TRBD1 (6 bases). Trimming stripped 7 bases from V and 2 bases from J, with 23 bases between. The CDR3 consists of 18 residues. CDR1 PRHDT and CDR2 FYEKMQ come from the germline V gene (reference sequence). The CDR3 DNA reads TGTGCCAGCACCCACCTGGATTTGGCAGGGGTTAACACCGGGGAGCTGTTTTTT. Residues: CASTHLDLAGVNTGELFF. Together with reference TRBV13 and TRBJ2-2, the CDR3 gives the full variable domain: AAGVIQSPRHLIKEKRETATLKCYPIPRHDTVYWYQQGPGQDPQFLISFYEKMQSDKGSIPDRFSAQQFSDYHSELNMSSLELGDSALYFCASTHLDLAGVNTGELFFGEGSRLTVL.

The chain links TRBV18 to TRBJ2-2, with 7 bases lining up with TRBD1. The length of the CDR3 is 16 residues. Germline-derived CDR1 and CDR2 are KGHSH and LQKENI. With V trimmed by 4 bases and J by 2 bases, 7 bases remained unmatched. The CDR3 DNA sequence: TGTGCCAGCTCACGGGACAGTCCCAGTAACACCGGGGAGCTGTTTTTT. It translates to CASSRDSPSNTGELFF. The whole variable domain, remainder taken from reference TRBV18 and TRBJ2-2, is NAGVMQNPRHLVRRRGQEARLRCSPMKGHSHVYWYRQLPEEGLKFMVYLQKENIIDESGMPKERFSAEFPKEGPSILRIQQVVRGDSAAYFCASSRDSPSNTGELFFGEGSRLTVL.